Sequencing of this T cell receptor beta chain was carried out in a study of T cell repertoires in urothelial bladder cancer (dated 2019 in TCRdb). Context from the whole study: Of the 12 resected lesions, three were clinical stage cT0, three were cTa, three were cT1, and three were cT2 or greater. The study compared clonality of the TCR repertoire in bladder tumors against clonality in benign bladder inflammation. A total of around 12 patients who had bladder lesions and were undergoing transurethral resection were prospectively identified. Twelve resected bladder lesions, made up of urothelial carcinoma (UC+) and benign (UC-) specimens, were studied.

Bladder lesion specimens were collected at transurethral resection and stored at -80C. DNA was extracted from bladder specimens collected at transurethral resection. From a lookup of the germline V gene, CDR1 and CDR2 are KGHSH and LQKENI. From cysteine to phenylalanine, the CDR3 is 14 amino acids long. Only CDR3 DNA remains: 42 bases, in frame from the first base. After removal of 2 bases from V and 3 bases from J, the junction retains 2 bases not matched to a gene. On this clone itself: Its antigen is not yet known. Base qualities are not at hand, and no much larger clone is one base apart.

The TCR beta chain CDR3 region was sequenced with the immunoSEQ assay. The authors' pipeline ran thus. For each specimen, T-cell fraction, clonal dominance and maximum TCR clone frequency were calculated. TCRdb holds this immuneACCESS table with in-frame rearrangements only. Some clones are missing; in checked studies, unresolved V genes explain under half, and the rest has no known cause. For V, J and clone size, that table is used; D and trimming come from the DNA. Here the sample has 1,200 to 1,500 clones; 70% occur a single time. About 28% of the sample rests with the top ten. What the research found in general, with its limitations: A median tumor infiltrating lymphocyte percentage of around 1.9% was observed in carcinoma specimens, compared with 9.5% to 15% in benign specimens. Urothelial carcinoma specimens had fewer T cells than benign specimens, with medians of approximately 5,500 and 24,000. In carcinoma specimens a single T-cell clone made up as much as 17% of infiltrating lymphocytes, compared with 2% in benign specimens.

Sequencing was performed on tumor-infiltrating cells from bladder cancer. This clonotype originated in a human donor with urothelial carcinoma. The sequence is built from TRBV18 and TRBJ2-7; the central 9 bases match TRBD1. CDR3 loop: CASSPGTGLYEQYF. In nucleotide form, the sequence is TGTGCCAGCTCACCAGGGACAGGGCTCTACGAGCAGTACTTC.